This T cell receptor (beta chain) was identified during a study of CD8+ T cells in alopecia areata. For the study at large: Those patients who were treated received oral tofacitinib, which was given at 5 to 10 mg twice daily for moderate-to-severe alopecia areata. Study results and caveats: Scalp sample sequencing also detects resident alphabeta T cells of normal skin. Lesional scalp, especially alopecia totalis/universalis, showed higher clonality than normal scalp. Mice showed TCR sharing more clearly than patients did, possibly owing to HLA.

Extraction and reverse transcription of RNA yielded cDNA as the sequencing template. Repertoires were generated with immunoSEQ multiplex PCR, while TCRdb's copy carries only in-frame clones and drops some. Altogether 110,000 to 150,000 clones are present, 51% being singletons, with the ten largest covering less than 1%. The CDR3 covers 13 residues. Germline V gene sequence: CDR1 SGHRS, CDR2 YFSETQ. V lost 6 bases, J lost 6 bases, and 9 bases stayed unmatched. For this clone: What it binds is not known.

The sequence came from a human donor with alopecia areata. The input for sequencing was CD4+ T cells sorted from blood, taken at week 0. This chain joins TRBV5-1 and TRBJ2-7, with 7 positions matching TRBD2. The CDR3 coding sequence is TGCGCCAGCAAACCCTTACTAGCGTCCGAGCAGTACTTC. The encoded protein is CASKPLLASEQYF.